These T cell receptor beta chains were read from a single sample in a study of cytomegalovirus exposure and HLA in healthy donors. Profiled with immunoSEQ multiplex PCR; TCRdb holds only in-frame clones, not every one. The repertoire holds some 150,000 clones, 82% seen once, with about 6.4% in the top ten. Sequenced material: PBMCs. The receptor source for this set is a woman aged 45 to 65 in good health and CMV-seropositive. The CDR3 runs from the conserved cysteine through the conserved F or W. A D gene is named only where the DNA matches it firmly. Only part of the rows carry a size: once, few, many, or a class if the clone is expanded.

j_gene | len | abundance | d_gene | v_gene | CDR3aa | CDR3nt
TRBJ2-2 | 18 | . | . | TRBV5-1 | CASSLWGRRGSNTGELFF | TGCGCCAGCAGCTTGTGGGGGAGGCGGGGCTCGAACACCGGGGAGCTGTTTTTT
TRBJ1-1 | 13 | . | . | TRBV5-1 | CASERIPETEAFF | TGCGCCAGCGAACGAATCCCCGAGACTGAAGCTTTCTTT
TRBJ1-6 | 16 | . | . | TRBV4-2 | CASGPGGDPPNSPLHF | TGTGCCAGTGGGCCGGGGGGGGATCCCCCAAATTCACCCCTCCACTTT
TRBJ1-1 | 15 | . | . | TRBV29-1 | CSGKRPSGTNTEAFF | TGCAGCGGGAAACGGCCTAGTGGGACTAACACTGAAGCTTTCTTT
TRBJ2-3 | 14 | . | . | TRBV6-5 | CASSYYADTDTQYF | TGTGCCAGCAGTTACTACGCGGACACAGATACGCAGTATTTT
TRBJ1-5 | 14 | . | . | TRBV7-2 | CASSADPGRQPQHF | TGTGCCAGCAGCGCGGACCCGGGGAGGCAGCCCCAGCATTTT
TRBJ2-7 | 14 | . | TRBD1 | TRBV10-2 | CASRGQGNSYEQYF | TGCGCCAGCAGAGGACAGGGGAACTCCTACGAGCAGTACTTC
TRBJ1-2 | 12 | . | TRBD1 | TRBV28 | CASRAGGMRYTF | TGTGCCAGCAGGGCAGGGGGGATGCGCTACACCTTC
TRBJ1-3 | 15 | few | . | TRBV9 | CASSDHRISGNTIYF | TGTGCCAGCAGCGATCACAGGATCTCTGGAAACACCATATATTTT
TRBJ2-7 | 12 | . | . | TRBV30 | CAWKQGSYEQYF | TGTGCCTGGAAGCAGGGGTCCTACGAGCAGTACTTC
TRBJ2-7 | 14 | . | TRBD2 | TRBV5-4 | CASSFGTSPYEQYF | TGTGCCAGCAGCTTTGGGACTAGTCCCTACGAGCAGTACTTC
TRBJ1-6 | 16 | . | . | TRBV10-2 | CASSGVPGLINSPLHF | TGCGCCAGCAGTGGGGTCCCGGGACTGATCAATTCACCCCTCCACTTT
TRBJ2-7 | 16 | . | . | TRBV7-2 | CASSLPLGTYSYEQYF | TGTGCCAGCAGCTTACCCCTCGGGACTTACTCCTACGAGCAGTACTTC
TRBJ2-3 | 14 | . | TRBD2 | TRBV27 | CASSRGTSVDTQYF | TGTGCCAGCAGTCGCGGGACTAGCGTAGATACGCAGTATTTT
TRBJ2-7 | 16 | . | TRBD1 | TRBV4-2 | CASSTGDRARAYEQYF | TGTGCCAGCAGCACTGGAGACAGGGCGAGGGCCTACGAGCAGTACTTC
TRBJ2-2 | 15 | . | TRBD1 | TRBV2 | CASSVQGVVTGELFF | TGTGCCAGCAGCGTACAGGGGGTAGTTACCGGGGAGCTGTTTTTT
TRBJ2-1 | 17 | . | TRBD2 | TRBV11-2 | CASSLDWAGGPYNEQFF | TGTGCCAGCAGCTTAGATTGGGCGGGGGGTCCCTACAATGAGCAGTTCTTC
TRBJ1-4 | 13 | . | . | TRBV4-3 | CASSLLPREKLFF | TGCGCCAGCAGCCTTTTACCTCGGGAAAAACTGTTTTTT
TRBJ1-5 | 13 | . | . | TRBV6-5 | CASSPQGYQPQHF | TGTGCCAGCAGTCCACAGGGTTACCAGCCCCAGCATTTT
TRBJ2-7 | 15 | . | TRBD1 | TRBV5-1 | CASSPQGARRDEQYF | TGCGCCAGCAGCCCACAGGGGGCGCGGCGCGACGAGCAGTACTTC
TRBJ2-7 | 15 | . | TRBD2 | TRBV6-5 | CASSYSAGVLYEQYF | TGTGCCAGCAGTTACTCGGCGGGGGTACTATACGAGCAGTACTTC
TRBJ1-6 | 15 | . | . | TRBV4-1 | CASDLSARGDSPLHF | TGCGCCAGCGACCTCAGCGCGCGGGGCGACTCACCCCTCCACTTT
TRBJ1-4 | 14 | . | . | TRBV2 | CASSEPGTNEKLFF | TGTGCCAGCAGTGAACCGGGAACTAATGAAAAACTGTTTTTT
TRBJ1-6 | 13 | . | . | TRBV11-2 | CASSLGGGSPLHF | TGTGCCAGCAGCTTAGGGGGGGGGTCACCCCTCCACTTT
TRBJ1-2 | 13 | . | TRBD1 | TRBV5-1 | CASSAGQGYGYTF | TGCGCCAGCAGCGCGGGACAGGGCTATGGCTACACCTTC
TRBJ2-1 | 12 | . | TRBD1 | TRBV30 | CAWGTGGNEQFF | TGTGCCTGGGGGACAGGGGGCAATGAGCAGTTCTTC
TRBJ2-3 | 16 | . | TRBD1 | TRBV13 | CASSFPGQGAVGTQYF | TGTGCCAGCAGCTTTCCGGGACAGGGGGCAGTGGGTACGCAGTATTTT
TRBJ1-5 | 15 | . | TRBD1 | TRBV28 | CASSTAGGAIQPQHF | TGTGCCAGCAGCACCGCAGGGGGCGCAATTCAGCCCCAGCATTTT
TRBJ2-6 | 15 | . | . | TRBV12-5 | CASGPGVPGANVLTF | TGTGCTAGTGGACCCGGGGTACCTGGGGCCAACGTCCTGACTTTC
TRBJ2-3 | 15 | . | TRBD1 | TRBV30 | CAWSVSGGRTDTQYF | TGTGCCTGGAGTGTATCAGGGGGTCGAACAGATACGCAGTATTTT
TRBJ2-2 | 15 | . | TRBD1 | TRBV7-6 | CASSAPGQGVGELFF | TGTGCCAGCAGCGCACCGGGACAGGGAGTGGGGGAGCTGTTTTTT
TRBJ2-7 | 14 | . | . | TRBV19 | CASSSHLGQNEQYF | TGTGCCAGTAGTTCTCATTTGGGGCAAAACGAGCAGTACTTC
TRBJ2-6 | 15 | . | TRBD1 | TRBV14 | CASSHPAGGVNVLTF | TGTGCCAGCAGCCACCCGGCAGGGGGAGTCAACGTCCTGACTTTC
TRBJ1-1 | 12 | . | . | TRBV29-1 | CSAMQGNTEAFF | TGCAGCGCAATGCAGGGGAACACTGAAGCTTTCTTT
TRBJ2-5 | 12 | . | . | TRBV13 | CASSSYQETQYF | TGTGCCAGCAGCTCTTACCAAGAGACCCAGTACTTC
TRBJ1-2 | 14 | once | . | TRBV30 | CAWSPNRADYGYIF | TGTGCCTGGAGTCCTAACAGGGCCGACTATGGCTACATCTTC
TRBJ2-3 | 14 | few | TRBD2 | TRBV10-2 | CASRPGLGSDTQYF | TGCGCCAGCAGGCCGGGACTAGGGTCAGATACGCAGTATTTT
TRBJ2-7 | 14 | . | TRBD1 | TRBV27 | CASSKGDRESEQYF | TGTGCCAGTTCCAAGGGGGACAGGGAAAGCGAGCAGTACTTC
TRBJ1-2 | 15 | once | . | TRBV6-5 | CASSYIRGHNYGYTF | TGTGCCAGCAGTTACATAAGGGGACATAACTATGGCTACACCTTC
TRBJ2-3 | 14 | once | . | TRBV5-1 | CASSFELFTDTQYF | TGCGCCAGCAGCTTTGAACTTTTCACAGATACGCAGTATTTT
TRBJ2-3 | 16 | . | TRBD2 | TRBV5-8 | CASSLAGTSGTDTQYF | TGTGCCAGCAGCTTAGCCGGGACTAGCGGCACAGATACGCAGTATTTT
TRBJ1-2 | 13 | . | . | TRBV2 | CASSAAGDYGYTF | TGTGCCAGCTCAGCGGCAGGGGACTATGGCTACACCTTC
TRBJ1-5 | 15 | . | . | TRBV10-1 | CASPGVREDDQPQHF | TGCGCCAGCCCAGGGGTCAGGGAAGACGATCAGCCCCAGCATTTT
TRBJ2-3 | 15 | . | TRBD2 | TRBV6-1 | CASSRLRGIADTQYF | TGTGCCAGCAGTCGGCTGCGGGGGATCGCAGATACGCAGTATTTT
TRBJ2-2 | 15 | once | TRBD1 | TRBV9 | CASSSPTGATGELFF | TGTGCCAGCAGCTCCCCGACAGGGGCCACCGGGGAGCTGTTTTTT